This TCR beta chain emerged from a study of cytomegalovirus exposure and HLA in healthy donors. Points from the study as a whole: When a later analysis was performed, an Asian-associated ancestry cluster reportedly had fewer N-insertions than the roughly 700-donor mean. Later on, an analysis showed TCR association rates differing by HLA locus, with DRB1 the most and HLA-C the fewest.

The CDR3 contains 15 residues. CDR1 SQVTM and CDR2 ANQGSEA come from the germline V gene. V gave up 6 bases and J gave up 5 bases, with 20 bases separating them. This clone was counted only a few times. No antigen is known for it. 13 Jbeta primers and 60 Vbeta primers were used for the PCR. Sequenced by immunoSEQ multiplex PCR; TCRdb stores in-frame clones only, minus some. The sample yields some 93,000 clones, around a tenth seen once. The sample comprised PBMCs. This chain joins TRBV29-1 and TRBJ2-1; TRBD2 is a possible D gene (5 bases). The origin of this receptor is a man aged 50 or older in good health and CMV-seropositive. In DNA, the CDR3 is TGCAGCGTCCTAACCCTTGCTAGCCCCAACAATGAGCAGTTCTTC. Translation gives CSVLTLASPNNEQFF.